This T cell receptor (beta chain) emerged from a study of shared clonotypes between healthy human individuals. Whole-study findings and limits: Though the depth was large, rarefaction showed that sorted-subset sequencing was incomplete.

Germline V lookup: CDR1 LNHDA, CDR2 SQIVND (reference sequence). Trimming took 2 bases from V and 0 from J, leaving 5 bases between them. The CDR3 loop spans 14 amino acids. In its sample, this clone was seen a few times. The antigen is unknown. Other DNA sequences in this specimen translate into the identical CDR3. Deep-level assay runs were performed. The genomic DNA of each subset was split evenly across several immunoSEQ plates. TCRdb's copy holds only in-frame clones and misses some; the assay was immunoSEQ multiplex PCR. The data contain about 2.4 million clones, 90% to 95% of them singletons. All participating donors were Caucasian adults from Nashville, Tennessee.

The clonotype originates from a man aged 18 to 29 in good health. Some clones in this sample may be carry-over from other donors' samples. The sample comprised naive CD4+ T cells from PBMCs. The subset: CD45RA+ positively selected. V usage is TRBV19 and J usage is TRBJ1-5; a weak D match, TRBD1 (5 bases). This CDR3 reads CASSIRGSNQPQHF. The CDR3 nucleotides read TGTGCCAGTAGTATAAGGGGTAGCAATCAGCCCCAGCATTTT.